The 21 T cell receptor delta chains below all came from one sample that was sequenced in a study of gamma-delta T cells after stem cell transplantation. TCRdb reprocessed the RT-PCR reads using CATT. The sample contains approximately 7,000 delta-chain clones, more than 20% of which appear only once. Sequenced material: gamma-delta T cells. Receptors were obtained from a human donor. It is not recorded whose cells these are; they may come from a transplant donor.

The DNA of the CDR3 is TGTGCCTGTGACTCGCTTCCTACCTGGGGGATAGTCGATAAACTCATCTTT. Protein product: CACDSLPTWGIVDKLIF. The chain employs TRDV2 and TRDJ1, with 10 bases matching TRDD3. The CDR3 has 17 amino acids. Unmatched junction bases numbered 13, after V lost 3 bases and J lost 4 bases. Germline assignment: CDR1 GEAIGNYY and CDR2 EKD.

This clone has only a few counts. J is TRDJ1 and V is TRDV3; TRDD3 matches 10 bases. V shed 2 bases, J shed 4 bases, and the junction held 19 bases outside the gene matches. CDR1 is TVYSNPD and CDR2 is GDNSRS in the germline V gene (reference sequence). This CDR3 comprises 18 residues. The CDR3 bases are TGTGCCTTTCCCGTCGCCAGTACTGGGGGATCTGAGTACGATAAACTCATCTTT. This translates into CAFPVASTGGSEYDKLIF.

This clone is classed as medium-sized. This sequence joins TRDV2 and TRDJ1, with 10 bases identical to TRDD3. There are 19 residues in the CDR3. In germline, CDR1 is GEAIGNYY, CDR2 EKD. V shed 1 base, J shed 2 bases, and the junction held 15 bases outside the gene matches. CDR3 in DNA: TGTGCCTGTGACACTCCCTTCTTACTGGGGGATCTAGAGACCGATAAACTCATCTTT. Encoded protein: CACDTPFLLGDLETDKLIF.

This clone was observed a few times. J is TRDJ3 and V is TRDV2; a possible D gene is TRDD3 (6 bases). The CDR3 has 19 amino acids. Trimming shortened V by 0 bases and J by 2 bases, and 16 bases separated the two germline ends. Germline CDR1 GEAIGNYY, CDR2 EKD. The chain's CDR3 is CACDTAGIQPTWDTRQMFF. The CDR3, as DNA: TGTGCCTGTGACACCGCGGGGATCCAACCCACCTGGGACACCCGACAGATGTTTTTC.

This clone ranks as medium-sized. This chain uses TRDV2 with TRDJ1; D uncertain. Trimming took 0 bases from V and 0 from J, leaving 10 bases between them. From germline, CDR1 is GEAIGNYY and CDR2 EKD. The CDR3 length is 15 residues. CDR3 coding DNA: TGTGCCTGTGACACCGTGGGCACCTACACCGATAAACTCATCTTT. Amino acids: CACDTVGTYTDKLIF.

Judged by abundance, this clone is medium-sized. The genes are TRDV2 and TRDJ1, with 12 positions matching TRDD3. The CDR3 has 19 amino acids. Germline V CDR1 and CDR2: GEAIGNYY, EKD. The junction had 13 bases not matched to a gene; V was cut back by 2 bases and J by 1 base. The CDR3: CACDKLSTGGYSGTDKLIF. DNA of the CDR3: TGTGCCTGTGACAAATTGAGTACTGGGGGATACAGCGGCACCGATAAACTCATCTTT.

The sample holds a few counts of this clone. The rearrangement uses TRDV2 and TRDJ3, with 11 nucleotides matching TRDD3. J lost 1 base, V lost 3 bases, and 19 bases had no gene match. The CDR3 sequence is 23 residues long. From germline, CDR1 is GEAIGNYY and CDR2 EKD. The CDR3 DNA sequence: TGTGCCTGTGACCCGACCCGCTCTGGGGGATACTCTCCCTTTTCCTGGGACACCCGACAGATGTTTTTC. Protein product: CACDPTRSGGYSPFSWDTRQMFF.

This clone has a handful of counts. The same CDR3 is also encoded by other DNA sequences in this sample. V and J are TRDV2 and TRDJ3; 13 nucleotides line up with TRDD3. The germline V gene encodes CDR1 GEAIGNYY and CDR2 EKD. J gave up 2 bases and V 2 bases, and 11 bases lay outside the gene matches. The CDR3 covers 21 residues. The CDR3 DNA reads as TGTGCCTGTGACAGCTCTACTGGGGGATACGGTCCCACCTGGGACACCCGACAGATGTTTTTC. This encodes CACDSSTGGYGPTWDTRQMFF.

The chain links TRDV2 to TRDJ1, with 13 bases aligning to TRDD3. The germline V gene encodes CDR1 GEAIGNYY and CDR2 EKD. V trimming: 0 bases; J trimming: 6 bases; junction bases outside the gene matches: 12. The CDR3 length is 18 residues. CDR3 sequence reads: CACDTVTGGYDTSNKLIF. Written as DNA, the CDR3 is TGTGCCTGTGACACCGTTACTGGGGGATACGATACCTCGAATAAACTCATCTTT.

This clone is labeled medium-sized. The CDR3 reads CACDTVLPPPDKLIF. As DNA, the CDR3 is TGTGCCTGTGACACCGTCCTCCCGCCGCCCGATAAACTCATCTTT. The chain is built from TRDV2 and TRDJ1; the D is unclear. Germline CDR1 is GEAIGNYY and CDR2 is EKD. The CDR3 extends over 15 amino acids. V gave up 0 bases and J gave up 3 bases, with 13 bases separating them.

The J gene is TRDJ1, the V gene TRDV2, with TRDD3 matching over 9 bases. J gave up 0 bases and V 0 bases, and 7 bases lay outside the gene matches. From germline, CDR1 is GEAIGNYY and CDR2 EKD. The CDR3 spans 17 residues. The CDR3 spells CACDTVAGGLHTDKLIF. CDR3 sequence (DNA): TGTGCCTGTGACACCGTGGCTGGGGGATTACACACCGATAAACTCATCTTT.

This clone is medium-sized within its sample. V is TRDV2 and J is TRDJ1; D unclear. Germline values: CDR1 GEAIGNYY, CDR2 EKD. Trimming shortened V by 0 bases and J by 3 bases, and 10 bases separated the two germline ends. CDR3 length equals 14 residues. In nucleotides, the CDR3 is TGTGCCTGTGACACCGTAGGGGTTGCCGATAAACTCATCTTT. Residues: CACDTVGVADKLIF.

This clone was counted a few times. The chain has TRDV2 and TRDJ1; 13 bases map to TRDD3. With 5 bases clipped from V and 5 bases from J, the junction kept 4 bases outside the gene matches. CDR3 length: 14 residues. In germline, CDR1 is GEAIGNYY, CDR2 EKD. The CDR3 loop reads CACVLLGDTDKLIF. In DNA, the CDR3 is TGTGCCTGTGTTCTACTGGGGGATACGGATAAACTCATCTTT.

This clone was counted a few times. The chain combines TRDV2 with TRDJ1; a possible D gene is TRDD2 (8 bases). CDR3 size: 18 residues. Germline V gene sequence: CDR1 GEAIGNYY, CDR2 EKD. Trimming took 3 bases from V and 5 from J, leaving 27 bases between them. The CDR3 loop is CACDPLPTLGITQDKLIF. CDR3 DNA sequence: TGTGCCTGTGACCCGCTTCCTACACTGGGGATAACACAAGATAAACTCATCTTT.

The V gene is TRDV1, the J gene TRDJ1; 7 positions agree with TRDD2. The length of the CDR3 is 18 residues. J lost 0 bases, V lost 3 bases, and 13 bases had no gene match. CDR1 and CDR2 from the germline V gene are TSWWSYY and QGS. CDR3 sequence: CALGEKFPTAHYTDKLIF. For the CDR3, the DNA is TGTGCTCTTGGGGAGAAGTTTCCTACCGCGCATTACACCGATAAACTCATCTTT.

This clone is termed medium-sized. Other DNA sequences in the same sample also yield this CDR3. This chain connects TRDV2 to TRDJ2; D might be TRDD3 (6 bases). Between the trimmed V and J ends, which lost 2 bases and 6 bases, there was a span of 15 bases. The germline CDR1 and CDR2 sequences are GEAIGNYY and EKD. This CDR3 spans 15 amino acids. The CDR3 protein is CACDSWGSFSAQLFF. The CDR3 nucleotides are TGTGCCTGTGACAGTTGGGGGTCCTTTTCAGCACAACTCTTCTTT.

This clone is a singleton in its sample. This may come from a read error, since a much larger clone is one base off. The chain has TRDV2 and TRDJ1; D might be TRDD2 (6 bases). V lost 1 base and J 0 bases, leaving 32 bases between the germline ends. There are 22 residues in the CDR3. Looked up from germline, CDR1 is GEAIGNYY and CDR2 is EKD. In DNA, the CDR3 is TGTGCCTGTGACACTCTCCGCCCTACAGTCGGGGGGGTCCTACTGCACACCGATAAACTCATCTTT. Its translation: CACDTLRPTVGGVLLHTDKLIF.

CDR3 region: CALGELGPLRSLGYTDKLIF. The CDR3 DNA follows: TGTGCTCTTGGGGAACTTGGGCCACTTAGGAGTTTGGGGTACACCGATAAACTCATCTTT. This chain joins TRDV1 and TRDJ1, with TRDD3 as a possible D gene (5 bases). Germline assignment: CDR1 TSWWSYY and CDR2 QGS. CDR3 length: 20 amino acids. V was cut by 0 bases and J by 0 bases, with 23 bases left in between.

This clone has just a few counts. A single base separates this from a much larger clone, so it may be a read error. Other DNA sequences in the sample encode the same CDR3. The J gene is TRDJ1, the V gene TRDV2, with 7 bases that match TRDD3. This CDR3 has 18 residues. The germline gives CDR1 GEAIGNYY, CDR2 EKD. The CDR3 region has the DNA TGTGCCTGTGACACTCTACTGGGGATCTCCTTGTACACCGATAAGCTCATCTTT. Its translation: CACDTLLGISLYTDKLIF.

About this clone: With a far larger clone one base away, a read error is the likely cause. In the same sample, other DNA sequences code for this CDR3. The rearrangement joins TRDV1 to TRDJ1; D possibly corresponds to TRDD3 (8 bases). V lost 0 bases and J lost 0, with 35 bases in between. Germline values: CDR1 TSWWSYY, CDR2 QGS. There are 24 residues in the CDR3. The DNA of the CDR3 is TGTGCTCTTGGGGAACTAATGCTAGTTCCTACGGGGGGGATAGTGGGTTCGGACACCGATAAACTCATCTTT. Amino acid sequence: CALGELMLVPTGGIVGSDTDKLIF.

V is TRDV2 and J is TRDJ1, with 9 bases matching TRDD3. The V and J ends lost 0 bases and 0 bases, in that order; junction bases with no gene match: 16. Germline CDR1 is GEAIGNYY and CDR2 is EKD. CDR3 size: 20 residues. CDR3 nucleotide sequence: TGTGCCTGTGACACCGCGTCAGTACTGGGGGACCTTTATCACACCGATAAACTCATCTTT. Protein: CACDTASVLGDLYHTDKLIF.